A selection of T cell receptor beta chains follows, all from one sample in a study of OX40 agonist ivuxolimab in advanced cancers. Sequencing was performed with immunoSEQ multiplex PCR; in TCRdb, only in-frame clones are kept and a portion is missing. Counted here are roughly 20,000 clones, approximately 80% occurring once; the ten biggest clones make up 13%. This material consisted of CD4+ or CD8+ T cells sorted from blood, taken in a trial of the OX40 agonist ivuxolimab. Every receptor here comes from an adult with an advanced solid tumor such as melanoma, head and neck, liver or kidney cancer. Each CDR3 is given with its conserved first and last residue. A D gene is named only where the DNA matches it firmly. A row's size may be missing; if present it is once, few, many or a size class.

d_call j_call v_call clone_size cdr3_aa cdr3_nt
TRBD1 TRBJ2-7 TRBV6-6 - CASSYSAGGEQYF TGTGCCAGCAGTTACTCGGCAGGGGGCGAGCAGTACTTC
TRBD1 TRBJ2-7 TRBV19 once CATRRDRGYEQYF TGTGCCACCAGGAGGGACAGGGGTTACGAGCAGTACTTC
- TRBJ2-1 TRBV15 - CATSRAGGLIFPPEQFF TGTGCCACCAGCAGAGCGGGGGGCCTCATATTTCCCCCTGAGCAGTTCTTC
- TRBJ1-2 TRBV6-5 - CASSEKGSWGGYTF TGTGCCAGCAGTGAAAAGGGGTCATGGGGTGGCTACACCTTC
- TRBJ2-3 TRBV5-4 - CASGLVTYHTDTQYF TGTGCCAGCGGCCTCGTCACCTACCACACAGATACGCAGTATTTT
TRBD2 TRBJ2-5 TRBV7-9 few CASSSGGWETQYF TGTGCCAGCAGCTCCGGGGGGTGGGAGACCCAGTACTTC
- TRBJ2-7 TRBV27 - CASRGMATYEQYF TGTGCCAGCAGGGGGATGGCCACCTACGAGCAGTACTTC
- TRBJ1-2 TRBV9 - CASSSGPLPGYTF TGTGCCAGCAGCTCGGGACCGCTGCCCGGCTACACCTTC
TRBD1 TRBJ1-2 TRBV6-1 once CASSETLHPTGGSGYTF TGTGCCAGCAGTGAAACGCTACACCCGACAGGGGGAAGTGGCTACACCTTC
- TRBJ2-7 TRBV9 - CASSVGQGSFEQYF TGTGCCAGCAGCGTAGGGCAGGGGTCCTTCGAGCAGTACTTC
- TRBJ1-6 TRBV4-1 - CASSQEIGTSGSPLHF TGCGCCAGCAGCCAAGAAATAGGGACATCGGGGTCACCCCTCCACTTT
- TRBJ1-1 TRBV5-5 few CASSLGTEAFF TGTGCCAGCAGCTTGGGCACTGAAGCTTTCTTT
- TRBJ2-1 TRBV5-8 - CASSLGQKNEQFF TGTGCCAGCAGCTTGGGGCAGAAAAATGAGCAGTTCTTC
- TRBJ1-1 TRBV7-8 - CASTVDGMNTEAFF TGTGCCAGCACCGTAGACGGGATGAACACTGAAGCTTTCTTT
TRBD2 TRBJ2-3 TRBV7-3 - CASSPGGVSTDTQYF TGTGCCAGCAGCCCGGGGGGGGTTAGCACAGATACGCAGTATTTT
- TRBJ2-7 TRBV7-2 - CASSLARGPGEQYF TGTGCCAGCAGCTTAGCGCGGGGGCCTGGGGAGCAGTACTTC
- TRBJ2-1 TRBV25-1 - CASSENQGKGHSYNEQFF TGTGCCAGCAGTGAAAACCAAGGAAAGGGCCACTCCTACAATGAGCAGTTCTTC
- TRBJ2-6 TRBV7-3 - CASSPIGGAGTGGANVLTF TGTGCCAGCAGCCCAATTGGGGGGGCGGGTACTGGTGGGGCCAACGTCCTGACTTTC